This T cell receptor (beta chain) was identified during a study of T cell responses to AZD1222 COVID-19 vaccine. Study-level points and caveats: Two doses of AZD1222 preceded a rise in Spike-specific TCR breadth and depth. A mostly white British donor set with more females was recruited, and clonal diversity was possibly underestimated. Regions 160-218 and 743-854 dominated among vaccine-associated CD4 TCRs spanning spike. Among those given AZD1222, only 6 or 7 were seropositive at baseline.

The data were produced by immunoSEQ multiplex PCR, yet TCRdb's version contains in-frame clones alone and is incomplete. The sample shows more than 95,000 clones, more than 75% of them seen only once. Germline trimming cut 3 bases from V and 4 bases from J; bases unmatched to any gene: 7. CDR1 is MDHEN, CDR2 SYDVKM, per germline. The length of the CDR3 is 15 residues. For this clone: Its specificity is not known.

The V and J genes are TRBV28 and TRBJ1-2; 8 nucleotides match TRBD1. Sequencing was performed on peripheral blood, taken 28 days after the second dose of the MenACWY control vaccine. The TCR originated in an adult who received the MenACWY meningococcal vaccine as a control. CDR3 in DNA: TGTGCCAGCAGTTTTCGGGACAGGCAGCTCTATGGCTACACCTTC. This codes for CASSFRDRQLYGYTF.